One and the same sample provided the 13 T cell receptor beta chains below, sequenced in a study of metastatic and nonmetastatic thyroid tumors. No treatment of any kind had been given to any patient before thyroid surgery. MiXCR re-clonotyped the PCR reads for TCRdb. The table has approximately 32,000 clones, about 15% seen once. Material: blood. Every receptor here comes from a male donor with papillary thyroid cancer or a benign thyroid nodule (not recorded which). Some clones in this sample may be carry-over from other donors' samples.

This clone has a count of ten or more. V gene TRBV12-3 or TRBV12-4 combines with J gene TRBJ2-7; no reliable D call. The CDR3 covers 12 residues. V shed 3 bases and J shed 3 bases, with 6 bases lying between them. This chain's CDR3 is CASSFGHYEQYF. The CDR3 nucleotides read TGTGCCAGCAGTTTCGGCCACTACGAGCAGTACTTC.

This clone has at least ten counts. Different DNA sequences within this sample yield the same CDR3. The chain has TRBV24-1 and TRBJ1-2, with a weak D call TRBD1 (5 bases). The CDR3 loop spans 15 amino acids. V was cut by 2 bases and J by 5 bases, with 14 bases left in between. Germline loops: CDR1 KGHDR, CDR2 SFDVKD. The CDR3 DNA follows: TGTGCCACCAGTGATTCAACGAGGGGTCTTTATGGCTACACCTTC. It yields the protein CATSDSTRGLYGYTF.

This clone appeared many times. The rearrangement uses TRBV28 and TRBJ2-7, with 7 bases identical to TRBD2. Germline V gene lookup returns CDR1 MDHEN and CDR2 SYDVKM. The CDR3 has 14 amino acids. J lost 4 bases, V lost 5 bases, and 8 bases had no gene match. CDR3 in DNA: TGTGCCAGCAGTCCCCGGGGAGGGCGGTACGAGCAGTACTTC. Translating gives CASSPRGGRYEQYF.

This sequence joins TRBV11-1 and TRBJ2-1, with 11 positions matching TRBD2. V was clipped by 1 base and J by 7 bases; unmatched bases: 6. The CDR3 loop spans 16 amino acids. Germline CDR1 and CDR2: SGHAT and FQDESV (reference sequence). This CDR3 is CASSLGASGRWNEQFF. Written as DNA, the CDR3 is TGTGCCAGCAGCTTAGGCGCTAGCGGGAGGTGGAATGAGCAGTTCTTC.

A note on this clone: Given a much more abundant clone one base away, this may be a read error. Distinct nucleotide sequences in the sample also encode this CDR3. The chain employs TRBV30 and TRBJ2-4; the D call may be TRBD1 or TRBD2 (5 bases each). V lost 1 base, J lost 4 bases, and 14 bases lay in between. Germline values: CDR1 GTSNPN, CDR2 SVGIG (reference sequence). The CDR3 totals 15 residues. The DNA of the CDR3 is TGTGCCTGGAGTGCTGGAATCGGGGCAAAAAACATTCAGTACTTC. As protein: CAWSAGIGAKNIQYF.

This clone has only a few counts. At one boundary the junction diverges from the germline segment, which might be a read error. The chain is built from TRBV15 and TRBJ1-5, with D uncertain. CDR1 and CDR2 from the germline V gene are LNHNV and YYDKDF (reference sequence). The CDR3 is 16 amino acids. The CDR3 DNA follows: TGTGCCTCCAGCAGCCCCCGGGGATATATCAATCAGCCCCAGCATTTT. Protein product: CASSSPRGYINQPQHF.

This clone was found many times. This chain connects TRBV14 to TRBJ2-7; tentatively, D is TRBD2 (7 bases). Trimming cost V 4 bases and J 1 base, with 14 bases left between them. The CDR3 covers 15 residues. The germline CDR1 and CDR2 sequences are SGHDN and FVKESK. In DNA form, the CDR3 reads TGTGCCAGCAGCCGCAAGGGGGGGTCGTCCTACGAGCAGTACTTC. It translates to CASSRKGGSSYEQYF.

This clone was seen repeatedly, ten times or more. The chain carries TRBV6-5 and TRBJ2-1; 10 nucleotides agree with TRBD2. V was pared by 0 bases and J by 6 bases, with 5 bases of the junction left unmatched. From germline, CDR1 is MNHEY and CDR2 SVGAGI. CDR3 size: 16 residues. CDR3 nucleotide sequence: TGTGCCAGCAGTTACTCGGCTAGCGGGAGTTCCAATGAGCAGTTCTTC. Protein: CASSYSASGSSNEQFF.

In its sample, this clone was seen once. The chain is built from TRBV5-6 and TRBJ2-3; D uncertain. The CDR3 has 14 residues. Trimming removed 0 bases at V and 0 bases at J, with 5 bases between. CDR1 and CDR2 from the germline V gene are SGHDT and YYEEEE. CDR3 nucleotides: TGTGCCAGCAGCTTGGAGAGTAGCACAGATACGCAGTATTTT. Translation: CASSLESSTDTQYF. The whole variable domain, filled in from reference TRBV5-6 and TRBJ2-3, reads DAGVTQSPTHLIKTRGQQVTLRCSPKSGHDTVSWYQQALGQGPQFIFQYYEEEERQRGNFPDRFSGHQFPNYSSELNVNALLLGDSALYLCASSLESSTDTQYFGPGTRLTVL.

This clone was recorded many times. The J gene is TRBJ2-1, the V gene TRBV20-1, with D maybe TRBD2 (6 bases). Germline assignment: CDR1 DFQATT and CDR2 SNEGSKA (reference sequence). The CDR3 totals 15 residues. V lost 3 bases, J lost 6 bases, and 18 bases lay in between. CDR3 DNA: TGCAGTGCTAGTGGTCGGGAGAGAATCGGCAATGAGCAGTTCTTC. Protein product: CSASGRERIGNEQFF.

In regard to this clone: Other DNA sequences in this sample translate to the same CDR3. The V and J genes are TRBV9 and TRBJ2-2, with 7 bases that match TRBD1. The V and J ends lost 0 bases and 11 bases, in that order; junction bases with no gene match: 7. The length of the CDR3 is 14 residues. Germline values: CDR1 SGDLS, CDR2 YYNGEE. The CDR3 sequence: CASSVGTGFGELFF. Written as DNA, the CDR3 is TGTGCCAGCAGCGTAGGGACAGGTTTCGGTGAGCTGTTTTTT.

This clone has at least ten counts. The chain recombines TRBV19 with TRBJ2-1; perhaps TRBD2 as D (6 bases). The germline V gene has CDR1 LNHDA and CDR2 SQIVND (reference sequence). The V gene lost 6 bases and the J gene lost 10 bases, with 16 bases spanning the gap. CDR3 length: 13 amino acids. The CDR3 coding sequence is TGTGCCAGTAGAAGGGGACTTGGGGAGGAGCAGTTCTTC. Its protein product is CASRRGLGEEQFF.

This clone occurred once. This sequence joins TRBV30 and TRBJ1-2, with a tentative D call TRBD1 (6 bases). V was trimmed by 0 bases and J by 7 bases, leaving 15 bases between them. There are 14 residues in the CDR3. From germline, CDR1 is GTSNPN and CDR2 SVGIG (reference sequence). The DNA for the CDR3 is TGTGCCTGGAGTGTTGGTTGGGGGGCGCGTGGCTACACCTTC. Translating gives CAWSVGWGARGYTF.